The rows below give T cell receptor beta chains drawn from one sample of a study of response to subunit inactivated influenza vaccine. TCRdb reprocessed the RT-PCR reads via MiXCR and lists one record per CDR3 protein. Of more than 250,000 distinct CDR3 sequences in the sample, less than 25% were seen once. Sequencing was performed on PBMCs from blood, taken approximately 20 months after vaccination. The source is a man aged 50-75 years who received an inactivated influenza vaccine. The CDR3 runs from the conserved cysteine through the conserved F or W. D genes are given only for firm matches. Clone size is stated in some rows and not others, as once, few, many or a class when expanded.

CDR3nt	CDR3aa	j_gene	abundance	d_gene	v_gene
TGTGCCAGCAGGGACAGAAACACTGAAGCTTTCTTT	CASRDRNTEAFF	TRBJ1-1	many	.	TRBV6-5
TGTGCCAGCAGCCGCAGACAGGGGAGGACGGAAAAACTGTTTTTT	CASSRRQGRTEKLFF	TRBJ1-4	.	TRBD1	TRBV7-9
TGTGCCTGGAGTCCAAGGCTAGCGGGGCGGGGTGAGCAGTTCTTC	CAWSPRLAGRGEQFF	TRBJ2-1	.	TRBD2	TRBV30
TGTGCCAGCAGGCGGACTAATGAAAAACTGTTTTTT	CASRRTNEKLFF	TRBJ1-4	few	.	TRBV28
TGCAGCGTTGCCAGGAACACTGAAGCTTTCTTT	CSVARNTEAFF	TRBJ1-1	many	.	TRBV29-1
TGCAGTGTAGGGCCAGGGGTGAACACTGAAGCTTTCTTT	CSVGPGVNTEAFF	TRBJ1-1	.	.	TRBV20-1
TGTGCCAGCACCCTGACAGAACCCTCAGAGGCCAAAAACATTCAGTACTTC	CASTLTEPSEAKNIQYF	TRBJ2-4	few	.	TRBV5-6
TGTGCCAGCAGTTCCCTCCTCTTGGAGAGGATCGGGGATCAGCCCCAGCATTTT	CASSSLLLERIGDQPQHF	TRBJ1-5	.	.	TRBV6-2/TRBV6-3
TGTGCCAGCGCCTGGCTAGCGGGGAGCACAGATACGCAGTATTTT	CASAWLAGSTDTQYF	TRBJ2-3	.	TRBD2	TRBV2
TGTGCCAGCAGCCAGGGGGCCTACAATGAGCAGTTCTTC	CASSQGAYNEQFF	TRBJ2-1	few	TRBD1	TRBV12-3/TRBV12-4
TGTGCCAGCAGTGTCCTGCCCGGCAATGAGCAGTTCTTC	CASSVLPGNEQFF	TRBJ2-1	.	.	TRBV2
TGTGCCAGCAGCTTAGGGCAGACCTATGGCTACACCTTC	CASSLGQTYGYTF	TRBJ1-2	few	.	TRBV11-2
TGTGCCAGCAGCCCGATCGGGGCAACTAATGAAAAACTGTTTTTT	CASSPIGATNEKLFF	TRBJ1-4	few	.	TRBV6-1
TGTGCCAGCAGCGTAGAAAAATGGACCGCTACGCAGTATTTT	CASSVEKWTATQYF	TRBJ2-3	.	.	TRBV9
TGTGCCAGCAGCATTAATGAAAAACTGTTTTTT	CASSINEKLFF	TRBJ1-4	many	.	TRBV7-2
TGTGCCAGCAGTGACCCAGGACAGGGGCATTCACCCCTCCACTTT	CASSDPGQGHSPLHF	TRBJ1-6	.	TRBD1	TRBV25-1
TGCGCCAGCAGCTTGGTTTTGGGAGATACGCAGTATTTT	CASSLVLGDTQYF	TRBJ2-3	.	.	TRBV5-1
TGTGCCAGCAGCCCCCTGACTAGCGGGGGAAGCTCCTACAATGAGCAGTTCTTC	CASSPLTSGGSSYNEQFF	TRBJ2-1	.	TRBD2	TRBV3-1
TGCAGCGCCCTTGGGAACCCCAGAGAGACCCAGTACTTC	CSALGNPRETQYF	TRBJ2-5	few	.	TRBV29-1
TGTGCCAGCAGCTTGGTACATGGAACCGGGGAGCTGTTTTTT	CASSLVHGTGELFF	TRBJ2-2	.	.	TRBV5-6
TGTGCCAGCAGCCAAGAAGGGGCGGAGGGTGCTGAAGCTTTCTTT	CASSQEGAEGAEAFF	TRBJ1-1	.	.	TRBV4-2
TGTGCCAGCAGTTTTAGCGGGGAGTACCAAGAGACCCAGTACTTC	CASSFSGEYQETQYF	TRBJ2-5	few	TRBD2	TRBV12-3/TRBV12-4
TGCAGTGCTGTGATTCTCGGGACAGGGAGAGGTCGCTTCTTT	CSAVILGTGRGRFF	TRBJ1-1	few	TRBD1	TRBV20-1
TGTGCCAGCAGTCCGGACTTCACCATCTCCTACAATGAGCAGTTCTTC	CASSPDFTISYNEQFF	TRBJ2-1	few	.	TRBV6-1